The 26 T cell receptor beta chains listed next were all sequenced from one sample in a study of identical twins. TCRdb passed the 5' RACE reads through MiXCR, listing each CDR3 protein once. The sample records roughly 1,500,000 distinct CDR3 sequences, 32% being singletons. The specimen was cord blood. The receptors were gathered from a newborn girl in good health.

Concerning this clonotype itself: Just one base apart from a much larger clone, this may be a read error. The chain joins TRBV6-5 to TRBJ1-2; the match to TRBD1 covers 9 bases. V dropped 5 bases and J dropped 7; count of bases not matched to a gene: 11. This CDR3 is 15 amino acids long. Germline CDR1 reads MNHEY; CDR2 reads SVGAGI. The chain's CDR3 is CASSKHRGRWCGYTF. The CDR3 DNA reads as TGTGCCAGCAGTAAGCACAGGGGGCGTTGGTGTGGCTACACCTTC.

In its sample, this clonotype was seen a few times. The chain employs TRBV12-3 or TRBV12-4 and TRBJ2-1; 12 bases line up with TRBD2. V lost 5 bases to trimming and J lost 6 bases; unmatched junction nucleotides: 14. The CDR3 is 18 amino acids. In nucleotides, the CDR3 is TGTGCCAGCAGTATTCGTGGACTAGCGGGGCATTTAGGCAATGAGCAGTTCTTC. Encoded protein: CASSIRGLAGHLGNEQFF.

There are a few counts of this clonotype. The chain couples TRBV5-1 to TRBJ2-3; 9 nucleotides align to TRBD1. The CDR3 runs 17 residues. With V trimmed by 1 base and J by 6 bases, 12 bases remained unmatched. The germline CDR1 and CDR2 sequences are SGHRS and YFSETQ. The CDR3 sequence: CASSLWGGQGRTDTQYF. CDR3 in DNA: TGCGCCAGCAGCTTGTGGGGAGGACAGGGGAGGACGGATACGCAGTATTTT.

This clonotype showed up just a few times. The genes are TRBV28 and TRBJ1-1; TRBD1 matches at 8 bases. Trimming removed 7 bases from V and 3 bases from J; junction bases left unmatched: 10. Germline loops: CDR1 MDHEN, CDR2 SYDVKM. This CDR3 contains 15 residues. CDR3 loop: CASIPGGEWYTEAFF. The DNA of the CDR3 is TGTGCCAGCATACCAGGGGGCGAATGGTACACTGAAGCTTTCTTT.

The chain employs TRBV3-1 and TRBJ2-3; unclear D gene. V lost 0 bases and J lost 1, with 11 bases in between. CDR1 is LGHDT and CDR2 is YNNKEL in the germline V gene (reference sequence). The CDR3 contains 16 residues. CDR3 coding DNA: TGTGCCAGCAGCCAAGAAGTAGTCCACCGCACAGATACGCAGTATTTT. This translates into CASSQEVVHRTDTQYF.

A few counts support this clonotype. This chain joins TRBV7-2 and TRBJ2-1; D is perhaps TRBD2 (5 bases). Trimming removed 3 bases from V and 8 bases from J, with 8 bases in between. This CDR3 comprises 12 residues. Germline V gene data show CDR1 as SGHTA and CDR2 as FQGNSA. The CDR3: CASSLPSYEQFF. Here the CDR3 DNA reads TGTGCCAGCAGCTTGCCTAGCTATGAGCAGTTCTTC.

On this clonotype: A junction boundary mismatches the germline segment, possibly from a read error. The CDR3 bases are TGCGCCAGCAGCCATGCCAGGGCCTACGAGCAGTACTTC. It encodes CASSHARAYEQYF. This chain links TRBV3-1 with TRBJ2-4, with D possibly TRBD1 on 5 matching bases. The end of the DNA aligns better with TRBJ2-7, so the J call may be wrong. In germline, CDR1 is LGHDT, CDR2 YNNKEL (reference sequence). CDR3 length: 13 amino acids.

The chain joins TRBV10-3 to TRBJ2-5; possible D gene TRBD2, 6 bases. Near its end, the DNA agrees better with TRBJ2-7, so the J call may be wrong. The germline CDR1 and CDR2 sequences are ENHRY and SYGVKD. This CDR3 has 15 amino acids. Here the CDR3 reads CAISEVRGGGYEQYF. The CDR3 DNA is TGTGCCATCAGTGAGGTCCGGGGTGGAGGGTACGAGCAGTACTTC.

The J gene is TRBJ2-3, the V gene TRBV5-1; 7 nucleotides match TRBD2. Germline values: CDR1 SGHRS, CDR2 YFSETQ. The CDR3 runs 15 residues. V lost 5 bases, J lost 2 bases, and 8 bases stayed unmatched. As DNA, the CDR3 is TGCGCCAGCAGGCCCGGGACTACAAACACAGATACGCAGTATTTT. Amino acid sequence: CASRPGTTNTDTQYF.

This clonotype was counted a few times. This chain uses TRBV6-5 with TRBJ2-3, with a tentative D call TRBD1 (5 bases). The CDR3 runs 14 residues. The germline gives CDR1 MNHEY, CDR2 SVGAGI. Trimming took off 7 bases at V and 0 bases at J, with 11 bases between the two ends. CDR3 sequence reads: CASTADTSTDTQYF. CDR3 nucleotides: TGTGCCAGCACGGCGGACACTAGCACAGATACGCAGTATTTT.

This clonotype came up a few times. V is TRBV20-1 and J is TRBJ2-7; 10 bases are a match to TRBD2. CDR1 and CDR2 from the germline V gene are DFQATT and SNEGSKA (reference sequence). With V trimmed by 4 bases and J by 7 bases, 22 bases remained unmatched. The CDR3 sequence is 18 residues long. The CDR3 DNA reads TGCAGTGCTATAACGGCGGGACTAGCGAAGACGAGCTACGAGGAGCAGTACTTC. It codes for CSAITAGLAKTSYEEQYF.

The J gene is TRBJ2-6, the V gene TRBV12-3 or TRBV12-4, with no clear D. This CDR3 is built from 17 residues. V dropped 2 bases and J dropped 2 bases, with 13 bases sitting between them. Here the CDR3 reads CASSLSFSGTGANVLTF. The CDR3 coding sequence is TGTGCCAGCAGTTTATCGTTCTCCGGAACTGGGGCCAACGTCCTGACTTTC.

On this clonotype itself: Given a much more abundant clone one base away, this may be a read error. The chain carries TRBV11-2 and TRBJ2-1; D uncertain. This CDR3 region has 14 residues. Between the trimmed V and J ends, which lost 3 bases and 10 bases, there was a span of 16 bases. Germline assignment: CDR1 SGHAT and CDR2 FQNNGV. The CDR3 coding sequence is TGTGCCAGCAGCTTTCATGGACCGACCTACGAGCAGTTCTTC. It encodes CASSFHGPTYEQFF.

The chain employs TRBV6-1 and TRBJ2-2, with D possibly matching TRBD1 (6 bases). Trimming pared 3 bases from V and 6 bases from J, leaving 14 bases between. The CDR3 contains 15 residues. The V gene's germline CDR1 is MNHNS and CDR2 SASEGT. The CDR3 loop is CASSDAPGVPGELFF. The DNA for the CDR3 is TGTGCCAGCAGTGACGCCCCAGGGGTTCCCGGGGAGCTGTTTTTT.

V gene TRBV30 combines with J gene TRBJ2-3, with D uncertain. Germline V gene data show CDR1 as GTSNPN and CDR2 as SVGIG (reference sequence). The CDR3 length is 15 residues. V gave up 1 base and J gave up 0 bases, with 11 bases separating them. In DNA form, the CDR3 reads TGTGCCTGGAGTGAGAGACGTCTTAGCACAGATACGCAGTATTTT. Its translation is CAWSERRLSTDTQYF. Supplemented by reference TRBV30 and TRBJ2-3, the full variable domain reads SQTIHQWPATLVQPVGSPLSLECTVEGTSNPNLYWYRQAAGRGLQLLFYSVGIGQISSEVPQNLSASRPQDRQFILSSKKLLLSDSGFYLCAWSERRLSTDTQYFGPGTRLTVL.

A note on this clonotype: At one boundary the junction diverges from the germline segment, which might be a read error. The V and J genes are TRBV28 and TRBJ2-3; the D gene is possibly TRBD1 (5 bases). The CDR3 consists of 13 residues. Germline V CDR1 and CDR2: MDHEN, SYDVKM. CDR3 nucleotide sequence: TGTGCCAGCAGTTTATGGAGCACAGGTACGCAGTATTTT. Encoded protein: CASSLWSTGTQYF.

The CDR3 spells CATSDPGQIHNEQFF. The CDR3 nucleotides are TGTGCCACCAGTGACCCGGGACAGATCCACAATGAGCAGTTCTTC. The rearrangement joins TRBV24-1 to TRBJ2-1; TRBD1 agrees at 7 bases. J lost 5 bases, V lost 4 bases, and 7 bases had no gene match. This CDR3 spans 15 amino acids. The germline CDR1 and CDR2 sequences are KGHDR and SFDVKD.

Many counts were recorded for this clonotype. J is TRBJ1-2 and V is TRBV6-2 or TRBV6-3; D unresolved. In germline, CDR1 is MNHEY, CDR2 SVGEGT. Trimming left V 6 bases short and J 0 bases short, with 5 bases between. The CDR3 extends over 12 amino acids. The CDR3: CASRSSNYGYTF. CDR3 nucleotide sequence: TGTGCCAGCAGGAGCTCTAACTATGGCTACACCTTC.

This clonotype was found a few times. The V call is TRBV29-1, the J call TRBJ2-4; tentative D call: TRBD2 (6 bases). The J call may be faulty, since TRBJ2-7 better matches the DNA end. The CDR3 length is 12 residues. Per germline, CDR1 SQVTM and CDR2 ANQGSEA. The CDR3 reads CSGRTPTYEQYF. CDR3 bases: TGCAGTGGGAGGACCCCTACCTACGAGCAGTACTTC.

This clonotype was detected a few times. V gene TRBV24-1 combines with J gene TRBJ2-7; TRBD1 agrees at 11 bases. The CDR3 contains 14 residues. Germline V lookup: CDR1 KGHDR, CDR2 SFDVKD. V shed 5 bases, J shed 6 bases, and the junction held 5 bases outside the gene matches. The CDR3 spells CATSGGTGGLEQYF. In DNA, the CDR3 is TGTGCCACCAGTGGGGGGACAGGGGGTCTCGAGCAGTACTTC.

Concerning this clonotype: With a much larger clone just one base away, this may be a read error. This rearrangement joins TRBV5-5 to TRBJ1-2; 8 nucleotides agree with TRBD1. Trimming removed 4 bases from V and 2 bases from J; junction bases left unmatched: 4. This CDR3 is built from 14 residues. Germline assignment: CDR1 SGHKS and CDR2 YYEKEE (reference sequence). The CDR3 here is CASSIRTGNYGYTF. The CDR3, as DNA: TGTGCCAGCAGCATCCGGACAGGGAACTATGGCTACACCTTC.

The chain carries TRBV29-1 and TRBJ2-1; D not resolved. This CDR3 has 13 amino acids. Trimming took 3 bases from V and 1 from J, leaving 7 bases between them. CDR1 SQVTM and CDR2 ANQGSEA come from the germline V gene. The CDR3 DNA sequence: TGCAGCGTTGACAGGACGTCCTACAATGAGCAGTTCTTC. This translates into CSVDRTSYNEQFF.

This clonotype was detected only a few times. The chain has TRBV20-1 and TRBJ2-7; D may match TRBD1 or TRBD2 (5 bases each). The CDR3 loop spans 13 amino acids. The V gene lost 6 bases and the J gene lost 5 bases, with 17 bases spanning the gap. The V gene's germline CDR1 is DFQATT and CDR2 SNEGSKA (reference sequence). CDR3 nucleotides: TGCAGTGCCCGATTATCGAGGGACCACGAGCAGTACTTC. It encodes CSARLSRDHEQYF.

V is TRBV7-2 and J is TRBJ2-5, with 11 positions matching TRBD2. V trimming: 7 bases; J trimming: 11 bases; junction bases outside the gene matches: 18. Germline-derived CDR1 and CDR2 are SGHTA and FQGNSA. The CDR3 contains 16 residues. The CDR3 DNA is TGTGCCAGCACCCGAAAGGGGACTAGCGGATACAATGAGCAGTACTTC. The encoded protein is CASTRKGTSGYNEQYF.

The sample holds a few counts of this clonotype. The chain employs TRBV7-2 and TRBJ1-2; D not certain. This CDR3 region has 13 residues. Germline CDR1 and CDR2: SGHTA and FQGNSA. The V end was cut by 4 bases, the J end by 5 bases, with 11 bases between. In DNA form, the CDR3 reads TGTGCCAGCAGCTCGTCGTCCCTTTATGGCTACACCTTC. This gives the protein CASSSSSLYGYTF. Full variable domain (missing parts from reference TRBV7-2 and TRBJ1-2): GAGVSQSPSNKVTEKGKDVELRCDPISGHTALYWYRQSLGQGLEFLIYFQGNSAPDKSGLPSDRFSAERTGGSVSTLTIQRTQQEDSAVYLCASSSSSLYGYTFGSGTRLTVV.

There are a few counts of this clonotype. The chain links TRBV5-1 to TRBJ2-3, with a weak D call TRBD2 (5 bases). This CDR3 contains 16 residues. V lost 6 bases, J lost 1 base, and 18 bases lay in between. Germline CDR1 is SGHRS and CDR2 is YFSETQ. The CDR3 sequence is CASKSGLRSGTDTQYF. For the CDR3, the DNA is TGCGCCAGCAAATCTGGACTGCGGAGCGGCACAGATACGCAGTATTTT.